This T cell receptor beta chain was recorded in a study of beta chain features in type 1 diabetes. Germline values: CDR1 LGHNA, CDR2 YNFKEQ. Losses at the gene ends were 0 bases for V and 0 bases for J; bases not matched to a gene: 10. The CDR3 length is 19 residues. This clone has only a few counts. What it binds is not known. The study, taken as a whole, reports: Moderately but significantly shorter TCRB CDR3s were found in Type 1 diabetes patients in all four CD4+ subsets. When VDJ junctions were examined, type 1 diabetes patients showed fewer insertions and more deletions.

A sort by CD45RO/CCR7/CD25/CD127/CD95/CD27 yielded CD4+ naive, central memory, regulatory and stem cell-like memory cells. Every sorted population was more than 98% pure. Since all of the isolated RNA was reverse transcribed, expressed TCRB transcripts were what got sequenced. Naive, central memory and regulatory T cell samples yielded about 4 million reads on average. The method was immunoSEQ multiplex PCR; TCRdb's version includes in-frame clones alone and lacks a portion of them. The data show about 230,000 clones, with roughly 17% seen just once and approximately 0.081% held by the top ten. The sequenced sample consisted of naive CD4+ T cells from blood. This sequence joins TRBV4-2 and TRBJ2-5; 10 bases are a match to TRBD2. The TCR comes from a man aged 25 to 40 with type 1 diabetes. The CDR3 nucleotides are TGTGCCAGCAGCCAAGATCACGGACTAGCGGACCGATACCAAGAGACCCAGTACTTC. Its translation is CASSQDHGLADRYQETQYF.